The entry that follows covers one TCR beta chain sequence. A quantity of roughly 0.5 to 1 ug RNA underwent reverse transcription using random hexamers. Amplification of TCR beta CDR3 by immunoSEQ multiplex PCR spanned 54 Vbeta and 13 Jbeta. TCRdb itself ran the immunoSEQ multiplex PCR reads through MiXCR, one entry per CDR3 protein. Of under 200,000 distinct CDR3 sequences listed, about 95% are singletons. The data belong to a study of CD8 T cells in Susac syndrome. Sequencing of TCR beta drew on CD8+ and CD4+ T cells from blood. The authors negatively isolated CD8+ and CD4+ T cells and FACS-enriched TEMRA cells. The CDR3 is 14 residues long. Germline assignment: CDR1 SEHNR and CDR2 FQNEAQ (reference sequence). The V and J ends lost 5 bases and 6 bases respectively, with 11 bases between them.

The TCR sequence derives from a human donor in good health. The sequencing input was CD4+ T cells from PBMCs. The chain carries TRBV7-9 and TRBJ1-6; a possible D gene is TRBD1 (5 bases). The CDR3 here is CASSPVQVNSPLHF. DNA for the CDR3: TGTGCCAGCAGCCCCGTACAGGTTAATTCACCCCTCCACTTT.